The rows below give T cell receptor beta chains drawn from one sample of a study of blood T cell repertoires in COVID-19. The data were produced by immunoSEQ multiplex PCR, yet TCRdb's version contains in-frame clones alone and is incomplete. The sample includes about 220,000 clones, more than 85% of them seen just once. The sample comprised peripheral blood. The receptor set was obtained from a man aged 35-49 years with active or convalescent COVID-19. Each CDR3 is given with its conserved first and last residue. Fields, in order: V gene, CDR3 protein.

>TRBV5-4
CASSLLAARQETQYF
>TRBV27
CASSFPGQPYEQYF
>TRBV27
CASSLVTGLNEQFF
>TRBV7-3
CASSPHRALSYNEQFF
>TRBV15
CATSRGDRGRGQPQHF
>TRBV2
CASSPWTGYGYTF
>TRBV7-8
CASSSLGQGGEKLFF
>TRBV9
CASSFTTGSEAGELFF
>TRBV12-3/TRBV12-4
CASSFGQGRGYTF
>TRBV24-1
CATSEGLWYGYTF
>TRBV28
CASSLREGDSPLHF
>TRBV9
CASSLTGYTEAFF
>TRBV19
CATSFGVQNRQPQHF
>TRBV5-1
CASSLTGPEQFF
>TRBV19
CASRLGQYSNQPQHF
>TRBV27
CASTRGRGANEQFF
>TRBV27
CASSITGDYGYTF
>TRBV3-1/TRBV3-2
CASSQDLAASNEQFF
>TRBV10-3
CAISESPMGFPGDTQYF
>TRBV2
CASTTPLTSGLEQYF
>TRBV4-1
CASSQVRDTEAFF
>TRBV19
CASGDFLFSYGYTF
>TRBV7-9
CASSFPGQGGEQFF
>TRBV2
CASSRDRVILYGYTF
>TRBV9
CASSVSQGADGYTF
>TRBV5-1
CASSSGTGRRETQYF
>TRBV6-2/TRBV6-3
CASSYSRRDEQFF
>TRBV29-1
CSVGRDRDGDTQYF
>TRBV27
CASSYRENQPQHF
>TRBV28
CASSQGVAGDYGYTF
>TRBV7-3
CASSLTPAASVPQFF
>TRBV13
CASSLSPLAEETQYF
>TRBV7-8
CASSLTGGVEQFF
>TRBV2
CASSEARGGQGYTF
>TRBV27
CASLTGKGNEQFF
>TRBV7-9
CAGTGWAQGDTQYF
>TRBV27
CASSKGTGFFYEQYF
>TRBV5-1
CASSIQGNGYTF
>TRBV7-8
CASSSGARGRRNGNEQFF
>TRBV24-1
CATSDPGRGETQYF
>TRBV5-4
CASSSDRGGHGELFF
>TRBV27
CASSSLGTGGGGYTF
>TRBV5-4
CASSLGLGRVSTDTQYF
>TRBV6-5
CASSPGEGTEAFF
>TRBV6-4
CASSVILLSNQPQHF
>TRBV6-4
CAIPNGGSCYEQYF
>TRBV4-1
CASSQVSSGQETQYF
>TRBV15
CATSRDRLLSNQPQHF
>TRBV27
CASSSTGGPYNEQFF
>TRBV7-9
CASSFTGTGGFHEQYF
>TRBV7-6
CASSLRGHSPNTEAFF
>TRBV5-4
CASISSGGLGNEQFF
>TRBV7-9
CASHTIGAGSNYGYTF
>TRBV5-5
CASSLPSGVKLFF
>TRBV28
CASRTGHILEAFF